This TCR beta chain was captured by sequencing in a study of T cell repertoires in cytomegalovirus infection. In the case of this clonotype: Its antigen is unknown.

Via MiXCR, TCRdb re-called the reads, giving one row per CDR3 protein. The table shows some 560,000 distinct CDR3 sequences, with approximately 40% occurring only once. The CDR3 is 16 amino acids. J was trimmed by 4 bases and V by 2 bases; bases with no gene match: 10. The germline V gene encodes CDR1 MDHEN and CDR2 SYDVKM. This chain connects TRBV28 to TRBJ1-2; TRBD1 agrees at 7 bases. This specimen consisted of cultured PBMCs, obtained from culture after CMV antigen stimulation. The receptor comes from a human donor in good health (CMV status not recorded). Some clones in this sample may be carry-over from other donors' samples. Here the CDR3 reads CASSLPPGQALYGYTF. CDR3 nucleotide sequence: TGTGCCAGCAGTTTACCCCCCGGACAGGCACTCTATGGCTACACCTTC.